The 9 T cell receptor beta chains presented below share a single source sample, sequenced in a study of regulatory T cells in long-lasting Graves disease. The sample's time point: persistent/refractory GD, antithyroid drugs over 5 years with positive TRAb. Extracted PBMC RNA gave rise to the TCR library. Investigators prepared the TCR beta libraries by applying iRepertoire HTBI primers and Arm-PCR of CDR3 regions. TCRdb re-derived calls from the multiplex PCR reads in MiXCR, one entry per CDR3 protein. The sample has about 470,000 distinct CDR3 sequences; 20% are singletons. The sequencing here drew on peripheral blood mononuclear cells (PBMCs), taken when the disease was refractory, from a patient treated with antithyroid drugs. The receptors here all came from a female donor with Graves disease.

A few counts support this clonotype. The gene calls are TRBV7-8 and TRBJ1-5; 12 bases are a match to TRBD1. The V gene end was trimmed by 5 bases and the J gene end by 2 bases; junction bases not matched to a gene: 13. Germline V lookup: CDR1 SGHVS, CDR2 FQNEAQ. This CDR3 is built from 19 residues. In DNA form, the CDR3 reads TGTGCCAGCAGCCCCCCCCCCGGGACAGGGGGCTTGGGCAATCAGCCCCAGCATTTT. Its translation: CASSPPPGTGGLGNQPQHF. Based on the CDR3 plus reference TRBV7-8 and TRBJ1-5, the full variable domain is GAGVSQSPRYKVAKRGQDVALRCDPISGHVSLFWYQQALGQGPEFLTYFQNEAQLDKSGLPSDRFFAERPEGSVSTLKIQRTQQEDSAVYLCASSPPPGTGGLGNQPQHFGDGTRLSIL.

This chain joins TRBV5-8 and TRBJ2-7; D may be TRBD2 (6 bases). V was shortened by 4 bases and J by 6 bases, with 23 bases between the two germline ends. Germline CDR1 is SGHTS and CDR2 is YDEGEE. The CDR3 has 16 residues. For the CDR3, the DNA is TGTGCCAGCAGCGATGGACTAACAGACGTACCGGGCGAGCAGTACTTC. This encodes CASSDGLTDVPGEQYF.

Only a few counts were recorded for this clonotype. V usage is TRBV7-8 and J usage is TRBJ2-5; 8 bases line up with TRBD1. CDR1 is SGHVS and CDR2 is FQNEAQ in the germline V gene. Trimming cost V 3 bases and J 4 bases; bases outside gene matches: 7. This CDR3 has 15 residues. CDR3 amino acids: CASSFRRTGPETQYF. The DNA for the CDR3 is TGTGCCAGCAGCTTCCGGAGGACAGGGCCAGAGACCCAGTACTTC.

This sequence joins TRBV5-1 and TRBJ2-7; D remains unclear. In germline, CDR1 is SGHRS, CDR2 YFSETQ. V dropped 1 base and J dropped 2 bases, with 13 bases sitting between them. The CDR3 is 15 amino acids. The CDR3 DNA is TGCGCCAGCAGCTTGTTGAGTTGGTCAGCCTACGAGCAGTACTTC. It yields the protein CASSLLSWSAYEQYF.

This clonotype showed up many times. CDR3 protein: CAISDQYQETQYF. The CDR3 nucleotides read TGTGCCATCAGTGACCAATACCAAGAGACCCAGTACTTC. The gene calls are TRBV10-3 and TRBJ2-5; the D is unclear. CDR1 and CDR2 from the germline V gene are ENHRY and SYGVKD. V lost 3 bases, J lost 0 bases, and 5 bases lay in between. The CDR3 consists of 13 residues.

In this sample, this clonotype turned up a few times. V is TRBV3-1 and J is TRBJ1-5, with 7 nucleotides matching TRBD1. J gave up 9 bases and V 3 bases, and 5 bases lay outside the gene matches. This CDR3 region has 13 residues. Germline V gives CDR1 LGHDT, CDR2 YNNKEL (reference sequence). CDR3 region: CASSHGTAGPQHF. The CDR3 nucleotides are TGTGCCAGCAGCCACGGGACAGCGGGGCCCCAGCATTTT.

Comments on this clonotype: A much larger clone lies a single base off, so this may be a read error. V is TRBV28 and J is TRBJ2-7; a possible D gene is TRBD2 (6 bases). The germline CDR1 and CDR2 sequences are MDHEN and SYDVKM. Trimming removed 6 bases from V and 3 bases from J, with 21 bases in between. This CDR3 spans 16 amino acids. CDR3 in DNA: TGTGCCAGCAGAGCTCTAGCGAGCTCCCTCGACTACGAGCAGTACTTC. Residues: CASRALASSLDYEQYF.

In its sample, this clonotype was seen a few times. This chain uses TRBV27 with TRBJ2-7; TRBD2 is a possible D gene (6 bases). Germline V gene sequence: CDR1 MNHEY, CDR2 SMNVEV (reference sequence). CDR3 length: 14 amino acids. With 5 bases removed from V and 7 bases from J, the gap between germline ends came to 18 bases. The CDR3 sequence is CASSLGGPGGEQYF. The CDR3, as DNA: TGTGCCAGCAGTCTTGGCGGCCCCGGAGGGGAGCAGTACTTC.

CDR3 bases: TGCAGTGCTAGACAGCTAGCGGGAGCCTTAAACTCCTACAATGAGCAGTTCTTC. Its protein is CSARQLAGALNSYNEQFF. This sequence joins TRBV20-1 and TRBJ2-1; 10 positions agree with TRBD2. The V gene end was trimmed by 2 bases and the J gene end by 0 bases; junction bases not matched to a gene: 10. The germline V gene has CDR1 DFQATT and CDR2 SNEGSKA (reference sequence). This CDR3 has 18 residues.